The entry below describes one TCR beta chain. Its specificity is unknown. The study ran its PCR with 60 Vbeta and 13 Jbeta primers. The protocol was immunoSEQ multiplex PCR, while the TCRdb copy is restricted to in-frame clones and leaves out a portion. The data contain around 150,000 clones, roughly 79% of them singletons. The trim removed 6 bases at V and 6 bases at J, leaving 7 bases unmatched. This CDR3 is built from 13 residues. Germline CDR1 is MNHNS and CDR2 is SASEGT. This record belongs to a study of cytomegalovirus exposure and HLA in healthy donors. Findings of the study overall: Confirmation in vitro established that a few CMV-associated chains were specific for CMV antigens. In a later analysis, TCR beta V- and J-gene trimming showed a link to a missense DCLRE1C variant. Previous analysis showed most TCR beta V segments were productive about 87% or about 30% of the time.

This receptor was identified in a woman in her 50s in good health and CMV-seropositive. The chain employs TRBV6-1 and TRBJ1-2; 7 nucleotides agree with TRBD1. Sequenced sample: PBMCs. CDR3 region: CASSRQGGDGYTF. The CDR3, as DNA: TGTGCCAGCAGCAGACAAGGGGGCGATGGCTACACCTTC.